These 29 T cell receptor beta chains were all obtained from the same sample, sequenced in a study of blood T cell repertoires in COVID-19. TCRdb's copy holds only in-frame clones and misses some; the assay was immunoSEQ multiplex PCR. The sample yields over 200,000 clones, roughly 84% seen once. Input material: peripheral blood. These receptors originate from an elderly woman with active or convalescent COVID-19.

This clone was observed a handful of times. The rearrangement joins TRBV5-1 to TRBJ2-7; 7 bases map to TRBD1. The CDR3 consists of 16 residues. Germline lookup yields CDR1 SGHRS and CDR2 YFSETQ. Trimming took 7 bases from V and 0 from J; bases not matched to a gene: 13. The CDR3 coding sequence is TGCGCCAGCCGCCAGGGACAGCCCACGGGCTCCTACGAGCAGTACTTC. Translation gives CASRQGQPTGSYEQYF.

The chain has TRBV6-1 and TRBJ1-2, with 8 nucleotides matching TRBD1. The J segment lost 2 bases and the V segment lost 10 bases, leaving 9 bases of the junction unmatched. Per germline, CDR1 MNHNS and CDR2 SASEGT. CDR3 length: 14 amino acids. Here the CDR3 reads CAIENRGRNYGYTF. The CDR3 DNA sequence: TGTGCCATAGAGAACAGGGGGAGGAACTATGGCTACACCTTC.

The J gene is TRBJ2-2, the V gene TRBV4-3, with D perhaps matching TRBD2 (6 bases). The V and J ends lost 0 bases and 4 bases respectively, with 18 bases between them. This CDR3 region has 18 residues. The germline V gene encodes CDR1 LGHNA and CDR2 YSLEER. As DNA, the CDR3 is TGCGCCAGCAGCCAAGAACTGGCGGGGATTCCCCTCACCGGGGAGCTGTTTTTT. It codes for CASSQELAGIPLTGELFF.

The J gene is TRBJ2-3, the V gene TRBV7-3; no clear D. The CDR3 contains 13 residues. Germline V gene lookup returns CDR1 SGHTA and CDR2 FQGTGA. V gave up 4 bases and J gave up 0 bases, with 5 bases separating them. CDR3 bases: TGTGCCAGCAGCTCCCCTAGCACAGATACGCAGTATTTT. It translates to CASSSPSTDTQYF.

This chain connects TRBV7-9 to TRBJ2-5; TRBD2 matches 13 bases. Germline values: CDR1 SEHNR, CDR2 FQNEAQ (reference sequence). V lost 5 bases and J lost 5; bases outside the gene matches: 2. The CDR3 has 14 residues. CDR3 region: CASSPGLAGETQYF. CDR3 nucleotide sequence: TGTGCCAGCAGCCCGGGACTAGCGGGGGAGACCCAGTACTTC.

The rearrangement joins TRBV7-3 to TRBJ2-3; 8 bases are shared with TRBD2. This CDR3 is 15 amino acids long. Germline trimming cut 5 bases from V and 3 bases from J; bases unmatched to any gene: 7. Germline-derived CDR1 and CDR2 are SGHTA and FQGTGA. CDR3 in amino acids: CASSVLGGGTDTQYF. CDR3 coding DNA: TGTGCCAGCAGCGTCCTTGGCGGGGGGACAGATACGCAGTATTTT.

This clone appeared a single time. The CDR3 DNA reads as TGTGCCAGCAGCTCGACAGGGAGCTCTGGAAACACCATATATTTT. This encodes CASSSTGSSGNTIYF. The chain has TRBV5-6 and TRBJ1-3; 7 bases map to TRBD1. Germline V lookup: CDR1 SGHDT, CDR2 YYEEEE. The V and J ends lost 3 bases and 0 bases, in that order; junction bases with no gene match: 3. The CDR3 has 15 residues. The full variable domain, rest sourced from reference TRBV5-6 and TRBJ1-3, is DAGVTQSPTHLIKTRGQQVTLRCSPKSGHDTVSWYQQALGQGPQFIFQYYEEEERQRGNFPDRFSGHQFPNYSSELNVNALLLGDSALYLCASSSTGSSGNTIYFGEGSWLTVV.

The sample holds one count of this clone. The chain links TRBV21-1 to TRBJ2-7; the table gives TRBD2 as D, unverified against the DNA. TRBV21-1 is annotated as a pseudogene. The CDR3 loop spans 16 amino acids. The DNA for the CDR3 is TGTGCCAGCAGCAAAGGGGGGGACTACCTAACCTACGAGCAGTACTTC. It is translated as CASSKGGDYLTYEQYF.

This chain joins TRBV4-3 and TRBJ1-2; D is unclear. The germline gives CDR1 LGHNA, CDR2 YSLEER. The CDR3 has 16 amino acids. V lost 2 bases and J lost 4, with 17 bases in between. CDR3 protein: CASSQLPDGLIYGYTF. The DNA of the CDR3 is TGCGCCAGCAGCCAATTACCCGATGGGCTTATCTATGGCTACACCTTC.

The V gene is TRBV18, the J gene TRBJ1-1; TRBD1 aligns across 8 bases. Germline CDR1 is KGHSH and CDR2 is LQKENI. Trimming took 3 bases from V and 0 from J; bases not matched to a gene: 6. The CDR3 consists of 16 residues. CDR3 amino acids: CASSPSTGVMNTEAFF. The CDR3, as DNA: TGTGCCAGCTCACCCTCGACAGGGGTCATGAACACTGAAGCTTTCTTT.

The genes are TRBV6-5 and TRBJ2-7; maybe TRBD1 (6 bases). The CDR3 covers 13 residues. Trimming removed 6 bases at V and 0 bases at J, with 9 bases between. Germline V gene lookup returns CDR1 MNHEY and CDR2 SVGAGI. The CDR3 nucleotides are TGTGCCAGCAGCCGAGGGGGCTCCTACGAGCAGTACTTC. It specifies CASSRGGSYEQYF.

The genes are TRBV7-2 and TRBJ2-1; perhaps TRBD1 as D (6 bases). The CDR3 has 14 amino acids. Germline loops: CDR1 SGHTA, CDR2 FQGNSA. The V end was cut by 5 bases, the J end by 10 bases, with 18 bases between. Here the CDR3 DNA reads TGTGCCAGCAGCAAAGAGGGACAAATTGGCGAGCAGTTCTTC. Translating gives CASSKEGQIGEQFF.

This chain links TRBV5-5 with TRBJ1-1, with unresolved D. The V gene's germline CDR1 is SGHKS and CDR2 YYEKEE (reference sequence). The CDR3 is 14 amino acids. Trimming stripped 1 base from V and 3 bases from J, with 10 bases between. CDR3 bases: TGTGCCAGCAGCTTGAGACGGGAGGACACTGAAGCTTTCTTT. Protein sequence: CASSLRREDTEAFF.

The CDR3 reads CASSVGLAGGISTDTQYF. DNA for the CDR3: TGTGCCAGCAGCGTAGGGCTAGCGGGGGGAATTAGCACAGATACGCAGTATTTT. The rearrangement uses TRBV9 and TRBJ2-3; TRBD2 aligns across 11 bases. CDR1 and CDR2 (germline): SGDLS, YYNGEE. The CDR3 is 18 amino acids. Trimming at V came to 0 bases and at J to 0 bases, leaving 6 bases not matched to a gene.

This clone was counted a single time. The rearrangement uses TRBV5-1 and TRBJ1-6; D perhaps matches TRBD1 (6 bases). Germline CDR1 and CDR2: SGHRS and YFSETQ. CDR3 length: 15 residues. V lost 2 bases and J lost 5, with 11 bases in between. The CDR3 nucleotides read TGCGCCAGCAGCTTATTGACAGGAAATAATTCACCCCTCCACTTT. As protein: CASSLLTGNNSPLHF.

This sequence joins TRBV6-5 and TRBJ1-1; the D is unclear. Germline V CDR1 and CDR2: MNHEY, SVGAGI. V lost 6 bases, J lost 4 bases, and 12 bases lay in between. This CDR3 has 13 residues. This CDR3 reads CASSAEGGTEAFF. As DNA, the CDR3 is TGTGCCAGCAGCGCCGAGGGCGGCACTGAAGCTTTCTTT.

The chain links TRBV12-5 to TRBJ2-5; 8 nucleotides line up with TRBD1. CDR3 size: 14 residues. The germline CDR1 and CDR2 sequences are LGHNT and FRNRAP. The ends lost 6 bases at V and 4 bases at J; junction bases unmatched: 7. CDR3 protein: CASGGRGLRETQYF. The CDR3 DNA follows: TGTGCTAGTGGAGGCAGGGGGCTTAGAGAGACCCAGTACTTC.

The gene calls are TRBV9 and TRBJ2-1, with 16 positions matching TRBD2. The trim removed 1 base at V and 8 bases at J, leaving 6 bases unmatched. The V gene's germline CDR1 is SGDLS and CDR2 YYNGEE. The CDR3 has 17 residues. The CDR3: CASSVRGLAGGHDEQFF. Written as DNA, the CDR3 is TGTGCCAGCAGCGTACGGGGACTAGCGGGGGGGCATGATGAGCAGTTCTTC.

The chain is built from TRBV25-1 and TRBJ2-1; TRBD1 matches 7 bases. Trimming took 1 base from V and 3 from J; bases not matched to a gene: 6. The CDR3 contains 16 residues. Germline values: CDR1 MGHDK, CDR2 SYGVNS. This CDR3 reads CASSELGTAYYNEQFF. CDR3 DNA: TGTGCCAGCAGTGAATTAGGGACAGCTTACTACAATGAGCAGTTCTTC.

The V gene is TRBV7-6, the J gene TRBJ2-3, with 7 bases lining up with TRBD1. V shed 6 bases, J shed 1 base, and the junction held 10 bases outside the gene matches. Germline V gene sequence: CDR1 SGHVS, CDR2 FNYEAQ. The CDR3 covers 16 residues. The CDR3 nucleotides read TGTGCCAGCAGTATAGACAGGGAACGAGGCACAGATACGCAGTATTTT. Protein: CASSIDRERGTDTQYF.

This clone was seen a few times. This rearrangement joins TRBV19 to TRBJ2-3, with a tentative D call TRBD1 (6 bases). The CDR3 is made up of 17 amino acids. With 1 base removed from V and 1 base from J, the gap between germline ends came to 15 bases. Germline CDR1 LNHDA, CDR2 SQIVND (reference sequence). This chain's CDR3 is CASSIVGSSGGTDTQYF. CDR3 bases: TGTGCCAGTAGTATAGTAGGCTCTTCAGGGGGCACAGATACGCAGTATTTT. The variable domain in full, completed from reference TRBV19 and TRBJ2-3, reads DGGITQSPKYLFRKEGQNVTLSCEQNLNHDAMYWYRQDPGQGLRLIYYSQIVNDFQKGDIAEGYSVSREKKESFPLTVTSAQKNPTAFYLCASSIVGSSGGTDTQYFGPGTRLTVL.

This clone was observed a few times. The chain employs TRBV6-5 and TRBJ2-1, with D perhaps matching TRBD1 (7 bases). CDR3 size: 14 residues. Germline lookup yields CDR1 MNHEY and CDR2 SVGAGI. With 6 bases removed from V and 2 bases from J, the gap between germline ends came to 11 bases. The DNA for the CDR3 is TGTGCCAGCAGGCGGGGACAGCCCTACAATGAGCAGTTCTTC. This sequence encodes CASRRGQPYNEQFF.

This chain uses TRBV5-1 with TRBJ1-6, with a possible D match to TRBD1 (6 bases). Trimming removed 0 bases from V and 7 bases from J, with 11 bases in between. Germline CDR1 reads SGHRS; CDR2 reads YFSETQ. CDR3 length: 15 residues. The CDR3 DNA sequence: TGCGCCAGCAGCTTGGCAGGGGCTCGGAATTCACCCCTCCACTTT. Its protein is CASSLAGARNSPLHF.

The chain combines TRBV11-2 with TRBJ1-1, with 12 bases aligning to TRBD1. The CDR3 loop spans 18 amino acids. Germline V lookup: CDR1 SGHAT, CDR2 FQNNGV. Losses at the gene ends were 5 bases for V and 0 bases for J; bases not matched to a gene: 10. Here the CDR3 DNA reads TGTGCCAGCAGCCTGGGGGACAGGGGGCCCTACTTGAACACTGAAGCTTTCTTT. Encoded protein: CASSLGDRGPYLNTEAFF.

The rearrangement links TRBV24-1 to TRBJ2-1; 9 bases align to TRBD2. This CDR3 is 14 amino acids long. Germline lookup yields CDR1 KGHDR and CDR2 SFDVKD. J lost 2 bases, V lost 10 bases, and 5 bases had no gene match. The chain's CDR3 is CATEPSGAYNEQFF. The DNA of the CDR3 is TGTGCCACTGAGCCTAGCGGGGCCTACAATGAGCAGTTCTTC.

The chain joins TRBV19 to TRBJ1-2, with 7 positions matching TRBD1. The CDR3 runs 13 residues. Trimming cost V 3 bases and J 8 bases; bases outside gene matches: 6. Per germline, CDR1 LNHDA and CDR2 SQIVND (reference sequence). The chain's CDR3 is CASSIKGARGYTF. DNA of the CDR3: TGTGCCAGTAGTATTAAGGGGGCCCGGGGCTACACCTTC.

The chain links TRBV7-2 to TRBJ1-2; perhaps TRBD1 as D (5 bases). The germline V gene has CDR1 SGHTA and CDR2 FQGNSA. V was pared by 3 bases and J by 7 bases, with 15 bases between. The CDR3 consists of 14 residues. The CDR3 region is CASSFYPVQGGYTF. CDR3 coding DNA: TGTGCCAGCAGCTTCTATCCGGTCCAGGGTGGCTACACCTTC.

As DNA, the CDR3 is TGTGCCATCAGTGAATTTGAGGCGAGAGCAGATACGCAGTATTTT. This translates into CAISEFEARADTQYF. The chain recombines TRBV10-3 with TRBJ2-3; D ambiguous. V lost 3 bases and J lost 4, with 14 bases in between. This CDR3 region has 15 residues. Germline CDR1 reads ENHRY; CDR2 reads SYGVKD.

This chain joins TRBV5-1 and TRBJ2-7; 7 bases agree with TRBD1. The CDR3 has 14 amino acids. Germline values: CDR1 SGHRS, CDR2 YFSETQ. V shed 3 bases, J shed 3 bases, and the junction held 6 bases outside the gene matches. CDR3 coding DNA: TGCGCCAGCAGCTCGGATACAGGGGTCTACGAGCAGTACTTC. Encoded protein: CASSSDTGVYEQYF.